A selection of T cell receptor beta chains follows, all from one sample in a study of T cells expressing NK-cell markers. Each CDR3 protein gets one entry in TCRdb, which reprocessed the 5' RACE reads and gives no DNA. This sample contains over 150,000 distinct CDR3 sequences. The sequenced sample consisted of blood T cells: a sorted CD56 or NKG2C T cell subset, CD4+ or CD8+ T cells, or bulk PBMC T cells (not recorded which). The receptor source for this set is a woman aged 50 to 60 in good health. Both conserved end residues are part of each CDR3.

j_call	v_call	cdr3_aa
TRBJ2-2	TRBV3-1	CASSQERATTRELFF
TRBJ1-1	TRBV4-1	CASSQVGTYTEAFF
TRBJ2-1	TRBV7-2	CASSLGTGTSLLNEQFF
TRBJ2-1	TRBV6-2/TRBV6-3	CASSGTSMNEQFF
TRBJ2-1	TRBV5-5	CASSQGLAAYNEQFF
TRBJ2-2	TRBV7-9	CASGWNTGELFF
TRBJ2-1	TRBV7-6	CASSFINNEQFF
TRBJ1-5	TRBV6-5	CASRPLTGSNVPQHF
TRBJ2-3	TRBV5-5	CASIELIADTQYF
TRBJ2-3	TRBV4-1	CASSQDRGDRVPNTQYF
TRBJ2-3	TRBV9	CASSVTWAFTDTQYF
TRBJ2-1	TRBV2	CASSESGGGATNEQFF
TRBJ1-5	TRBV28	CASSGTVYSNQPQHF
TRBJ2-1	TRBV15	CATSREDAGGEQFF